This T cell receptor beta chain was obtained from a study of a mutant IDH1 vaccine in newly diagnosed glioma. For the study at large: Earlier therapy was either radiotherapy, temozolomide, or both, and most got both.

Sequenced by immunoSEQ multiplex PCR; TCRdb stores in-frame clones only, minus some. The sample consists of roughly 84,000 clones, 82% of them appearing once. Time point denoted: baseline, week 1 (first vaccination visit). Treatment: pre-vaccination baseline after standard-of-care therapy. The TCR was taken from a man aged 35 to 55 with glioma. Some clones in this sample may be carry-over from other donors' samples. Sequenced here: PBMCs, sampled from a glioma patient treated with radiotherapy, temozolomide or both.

The CDR3 region is CSAKVTDTQYF. Here the CDR3 DNA reads TGCAGTGCCAAGGTCACAGATACGCAGTATTTT. V is TRBV20-1 and J is TRBJ2-3, with unresolved D. The CDR3 covers 11 residues. V lost 6 bases, J lost 2 bases, and 6 bases lay in between. Germline V gene data show CDR1 as DFQATT and CDR2 as SNEGSKA (reference sequence).